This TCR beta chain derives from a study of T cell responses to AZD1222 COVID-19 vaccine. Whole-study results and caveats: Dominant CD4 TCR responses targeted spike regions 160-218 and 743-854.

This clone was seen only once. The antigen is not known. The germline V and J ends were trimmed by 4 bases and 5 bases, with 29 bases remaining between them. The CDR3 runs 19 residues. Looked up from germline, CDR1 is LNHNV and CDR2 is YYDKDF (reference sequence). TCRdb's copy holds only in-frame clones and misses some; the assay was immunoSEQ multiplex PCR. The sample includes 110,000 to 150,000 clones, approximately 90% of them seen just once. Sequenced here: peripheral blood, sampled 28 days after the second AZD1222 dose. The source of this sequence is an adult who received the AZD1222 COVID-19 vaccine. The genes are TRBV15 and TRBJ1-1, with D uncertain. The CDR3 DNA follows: TGTGCCACCAGCACTCGTCTGGGAACCGGGGTACTCACTTGGACTGAAGCTTTCTTT. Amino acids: CATSTRLGTGVLTWTEAFF. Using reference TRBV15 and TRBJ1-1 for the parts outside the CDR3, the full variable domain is DAMVIQNPRYQVTQFGKPVTLSCSQTLNHNVMYWYQQKSSQAPKLLFHYYDKDFNNEADTPDNFQSRRPNTSFCFLDIRSPGLGDTAMYLCATSTRLGTGVLTWTEAFFGQGTRLTVV.